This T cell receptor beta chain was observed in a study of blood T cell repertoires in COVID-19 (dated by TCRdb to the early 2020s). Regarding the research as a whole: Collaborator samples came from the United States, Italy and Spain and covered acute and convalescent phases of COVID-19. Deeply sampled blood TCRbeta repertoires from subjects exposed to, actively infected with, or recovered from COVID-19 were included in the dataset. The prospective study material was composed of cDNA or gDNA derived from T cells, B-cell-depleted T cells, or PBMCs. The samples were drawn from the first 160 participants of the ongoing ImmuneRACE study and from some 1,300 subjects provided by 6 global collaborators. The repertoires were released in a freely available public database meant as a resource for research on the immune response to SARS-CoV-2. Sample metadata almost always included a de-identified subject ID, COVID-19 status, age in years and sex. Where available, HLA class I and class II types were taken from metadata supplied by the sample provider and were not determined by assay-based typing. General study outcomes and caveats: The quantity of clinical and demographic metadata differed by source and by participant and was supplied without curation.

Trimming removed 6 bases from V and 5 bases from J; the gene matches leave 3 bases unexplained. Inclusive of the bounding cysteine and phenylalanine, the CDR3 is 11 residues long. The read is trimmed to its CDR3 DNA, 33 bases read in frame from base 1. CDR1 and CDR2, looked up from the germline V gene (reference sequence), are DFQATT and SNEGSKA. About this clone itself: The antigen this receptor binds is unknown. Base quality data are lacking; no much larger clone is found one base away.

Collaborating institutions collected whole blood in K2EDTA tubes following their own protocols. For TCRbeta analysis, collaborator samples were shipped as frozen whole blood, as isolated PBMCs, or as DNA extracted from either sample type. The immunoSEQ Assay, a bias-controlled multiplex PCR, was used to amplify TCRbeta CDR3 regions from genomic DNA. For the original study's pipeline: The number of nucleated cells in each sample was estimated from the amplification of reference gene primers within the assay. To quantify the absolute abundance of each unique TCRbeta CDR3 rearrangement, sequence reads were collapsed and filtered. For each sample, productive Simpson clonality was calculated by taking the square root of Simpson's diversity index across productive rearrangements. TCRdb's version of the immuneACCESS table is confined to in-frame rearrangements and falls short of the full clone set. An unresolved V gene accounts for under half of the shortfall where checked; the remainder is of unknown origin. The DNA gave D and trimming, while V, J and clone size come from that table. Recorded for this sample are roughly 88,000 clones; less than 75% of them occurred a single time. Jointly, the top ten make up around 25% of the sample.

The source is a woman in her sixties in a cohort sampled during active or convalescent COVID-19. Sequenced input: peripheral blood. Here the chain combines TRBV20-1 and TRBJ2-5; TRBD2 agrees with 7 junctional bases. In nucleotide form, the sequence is TGCAGTGCCCGGGAGGAGGAGACCCAGTACTTC. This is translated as CSAREEETQYF.